These T cell receptor beta chains were read from a single sample in a study of T-cell reconstitution after alpha-beta-depleted transplantation in children. TCRdb itself ran the PCR reads through MiXCR, one entry per CDR3 protein. The repertoire has 350,000 to 400,000 distinct CDR3 sequences, about 20% of them found once; the top ten carry 3.8%. The sequenced sample was PBMCs from the stem cell graft donor, obtained from the stem cell graft. The origin of the receptors is a human donor who donated a stem cell graft to a child with acute myeloid leukemia. The CDR3 runs from the conserved cysteine through the conserved F or W. D genes are given only for firm matches. Size values are once, few and many counts, or a class for expanded clones, and some rows have none.

v_gene: TRBV24-1
j_gene: TRBJ2-3
d_gene: TRBD2
abundance: few
CDR3aa: CATSDPSRLAGGTDTQYF
CDR3nt: TGTGCCACCAGTGATCCAAGTCGACTAGCGGGAGGCACAGATACGCAGTATTTT

v_gene: TRBV10-2
j_gene: TRBJ1-3
d_gene: .
abundance: .
CDR3aa: CASKLQELGGNTIYF
CDR3nt: TGCGCCAGCAAACTACAGGAATTGGGAGGAAACACCATATATTTT

v_gene: TRBV20-1
j_gene: TRBJ2-1
d_gene: .
abundance: many
CDR3aa: CSYPGEAYNEQFF
CDR3nt: TGCAGTTACCCGGGAGAAGCTTACAATGAGCAGTTCTTC

v_gene: TRBV13
j_gene: TRBJ1-5
d_gene: TRBD1
abundance: .
CDR3aa: CASSRAQGGIGQPQHF
CDR3nt: TGTGCCAGCAGCCGCGCTCAGGGGGGGATAGGTCAGCCCCAGCATTTT

v_gene: TRBV6-5
j_gene: TRBJ2-7
d_gene: TRBD2
abundance: many
CDR3aa: CASSLGLAGYEQYF
CDR3nt: TGTGCCAGCAGTTTGGGACTAGCGGGATACGAGCAGTACTTC

v_gene: TRBV12-3/TRBV12-4
j_gene: TRBJ2-2
d_gene: TRBD1
abundance: .
CDR3aa: CASSPLTGQGGGELFF
CDR3nt: TGTGCCAGCAGCCCCCTCACGGGACAGGGTGGTGGGGAGCTGTTTTTT

v_gene: TRBV20-1
j_gene: TRBJ2-5
d_gene: TRBD2
abundance: many
CDR3aa: CSARSKWTSLQETQYF
CDR3nt: TGCAGTGCTAGATCTAAATGGACTAGCCTTCAAGAGACCCAGTACTTC

v_gene: TRBV12-3/TRBV12-4
j_gene: TRBJ2-1
d_gene: TRBD2
abundance: few
CDR3aa: CASSFGRLRGLAGEGNEQFF
CDR3nt: TGTGCCAGCAGTTTCGGCCGATTACGAGGACTAGCGGGAGAGGGAAATGAGCAGTTCTTC

v_gene: TRBV11-3
j_gene: TRBJ2-1
d_gene: .
abundance: few
CDR3aa: CASSPRTAGEQFF
CDR3nt: TGTGCCAGCAGCCCCAGGACGGCTGGTGAGCAGTTCTTC

v_gene: TRBV4-1
j_gene: TRBJ2-1
d_gene: .
abundance: .
CDR3aa: CASSARLPYNEQFF
CDR3nt: TGCGCCAGCAGCGCTAGGCTTCCCTACAATGAGCAGTTCTTC

v_gene: TRBV20-1
j_gene: TRBJ2-3
d_gene: TRBD2
abundance: few
CDR3aa: CSAQALAGGPDTQYF
CDR3nt: TGCAGTGCCCAGGCCCTAGCGGGAGGGCCAGATACGCAGTATTTT

v_gene: TRBV24-1
j_gene: TRBJ2-7
d_gene: .
abundance: .
CDR3aa: CATSAGRVGRNSYEQYF
CDR3nt: TGTGCCACCAGTGCCGGCAGGGTCGGGCGAAACTCCTACGAGCAGTACTTC

v_gene: TRBV7-2
j_gene: TRBJ2-7
d_gene: .
abundance: few
CDR3aa: CASTFHGSYEQYF
CDR3nt: TGTGCCAGCACCTTCCACGGCTCCTACGAGCAGTACTTC

v_gene: TRBV12-3/TRBV12-4
j_gene: TRBJ2-1
d_gene: .
abundance: many
CDR3aa: CASSLRDGYNEQFF
CDR3nt: TGTGCCAGCAGTCTGCGGGACGGCTACAATGAGCAGTTCTTC

v_gene: TRBV13
j_gene: TRBJ2-3
d_gene: TRBD2
abundance: few
CDR3aa: CASSFLAGTKHTDTQYF
CDR3nt: TGTGCCAGCAGCTTCTTGGCCGGGACTAAGCACACAGATACGCAGTATTTT

v_gene: TRBV20-1
j_gene: TRBJ2-1
d_gene: TRBD2
abundance: many
CDR3aa: CSASLSGTYNEQFF
CDR3nt: TGCAGTGCTAGTCTTAGCGGGACCTACAATGAGCAGTTCTTC

v_gene: TRBV12-3/TRBV12-4
j_gene: TRBJ2-6
d_gene: .
abundance: many
CDR3aa: CASRETANVLTF
CDR3nt: TGTGCCAGCAGAGAGACGGCCAACGTCCTGACTTTC

v_gene: TRBV28
j_gene: TRBJ2-5
d_gene: .
abundance: .
CDR3aa: CATRLIGGSIETQYF
CDR3nt: TGTGCCACCAGGCTAATAGGGGGTTCTATTGAGACCCAGTACTTC

v_gene: TRBV20-1
j_gene: TRBJ2-7
d_gene: .
abundance: few
CDR3aa: CSARGPTYQDEQYF
CDR3nt: TGCAGTGCTAGAGGTCCCACATACCAGGACGAGCAGTACTTC

v_gene: TRBV29-1
j_gene: TRBJ2-5
d_gene: .
abundance: .
CDR3aa: CSVEKGTETQYF
CDR3nt: TGCAGCGTTGAAAAGGGGACAGAGACCCAGTACTTC

v_gene: TRBV5-1
j_gene: TRBJ1-2
d_gene: .
abundance: many
CDR3aa: CASSLREDYGYTF
CDR3nt: TGCGCCAGCAGCTTAAGGGAGGACTATGGCTACACCTTC

v_gene: TRBV28
j_gene: TRBJ1-2
d_gene: .
abundance: once
CDR3aa: CASSLQGFDYTF
CDR3nt: TGTGCCAGCAGTTTACAGGGGTTTGACTACACCTTC

v_gene: TRBV10-3
j_gene: TRBJ1-3
d_gene: .
abundance: few
CDR3aa: CAIRGQYNSGNTIYF
CDR3nt: TGTGCCATCCGTGGACAGTATAACTCTGGAAACACCATATATTTT

v_gene: TRBV29-1
j_gene: TRBJ2-7
d_gene: .
abundance: many
CDR3aa: CSAKLEAEQYF
CDR3nt: TGCAGCGCCAAACTAGAGGCCGAGCAGTACTTC

v_gene: TRBV5-1
j_gene: TRBJ2-3
d_gene: TRBD1
abundance: .
CDR3aa: CASSRTGEDTQYF
CDR3nt: TGCGCCAGCAGTAGGACAGGGGAGGATACGCAGTATTTT

v_gene: TRBV7-2
j_gene: TRBJ2-7
d_gene: .
abundance: .
CDR3aa: CASSLGVAGYEQYF
CDR3nt: TGTGCCAGCAGCTTAGGCGTGGCAGGGTACGAGCAGTACTTC

v_gene: TRBV9
j_gene: TRBJ2-7
d_gene: TRBD2
abundance: .
CDR3aa: CASNGAGDYEQYF
CDR3nt: TGTGCCAGCAACGGGGCGGGAGACTACGAGCAGTACTTC

v_gene: TRBV6-5
j_gene: TRBJ2-1
d_gene: .
abundance: many
CDR3aa: CASFSTNEQFF
CDR3nt: TGTGCCAGCTTTTCCACCAATGAGCAGTTCTTC

v_gene: TRBV2
j_gene: TRBJ2-7
d_gene: TRBD2
abundance: .
CDR3aa: CASSERGERTRYEQYF
CDR3nt: TGTGCCAGCAGTGAACGGGGGGAACGAACCCGCTACGAGCAGTACTTC

v_gene: TRBV24-1
j_gene: TRBJ2-3
d_gene: TRBD2
abundance: .
CDR3aa: CATSDFAGTMADTQYF
CDR3nt: TGTGCCACCAGTGATTTTGCCGGGACTATGGCAGATACGCAGTATTTT

v_gene: TRBV21-1
j_gene: TRBJ2-7
d_gene: .
abundance: .
CDR3aa: CASSIGQEFYEQYF
CDR3nt: TGTGCCAGCAGCATCGGGCAGGAATTCTACGAGCAGTACTTC

v_gene: TRBV28
j_gene: TRBJ2-7
d_gene: .
abundance: .
CDR3aa: CASSFLRVHEQYF
CDR3nt: TGTGCCAGCAGTTTTTTAAGGGTCCACGAGCAGTACTTC

v_gene: TRBV27
j_gene: TRBJ1-1
d_gene: TRBD1
abundance: few
CDR3aa: CASSPGQAPNTEAFF
CDR3nt: TGTGCCAGCAGTCCGGGACAGGCACCGAACACTGAAGCTTTCTTT

v_gene: TRBV20-1
j_gene: TRBJ2-7
d_gene: TRBD1
abundance: .
CDR3aa: CSAGVPGQGTYEQYF
CDR3nt: TGCAGTGCCGGCGTTCCGGGACAGGGTACTTACGAGCAGTACTTC

v_gene: TRBV6-1
j_gene: TRBJ1-5
d_gene: .
abundance: few
CDR3aa: CASSKIAGTSNQPQHF
CDR3nt: TGTGCCAGCAGCAAGATTGCAGGGACAAGCAATCAGCCCCAGCATTTT

v_gene: TRBV10-3
j_gene: TRBJ2-3
d_gene: .
abundance: many
CDR3aa: CAITPQERGTSTDTQYF
CDR3nt: TGTGCCATCACCCCCCAAGAGAGAGGCACTAGCACAGATACGCAGTATTTT

v_gene: TRBV6-1
j_gene: TRBJ2-3
d_gene: TRBD2
abundance: many
CDR3aa: CASSPLAGAGSQYF
CDR3nt: TGTGCCAGCAGTCCACTAGCGGGAGCGGGGTCGCAGTATTTT

v_gene: TRBV20-1
j_gene: TRBJ2-7
d_gene: TRBD2
abundance: .
CDR3aa: CSATWTSGTYEQYF
CDR3nt: TGCAGTGCTACCTGGACTAGCGGGACCTACGAGCAGTACTTC

v_gene: TRBV20-1
j_gene: TRBJ1-2
d_gene: .
abundance: few
CDR3aa: CSARREDGYYGYTF
CDR3nt: TGCAGTGCTAGACGCGAGGACGGCTACTATGGCTACACCTTC

v_gene: TRBV5-1
j_gene: TRBJ2-2
d_gene: .
abundance: .
CDR3aa: CASSPSGSRTGELFF
CDR3nt: TGCGCCAGCAGCCCGAGCGGTTCTAGGACCGGGGAGCTGTTTTTT

v_gene: TRBV7-6
j_gene: TRBJ2-7
d_gene: .
abundance: .
CDR3aa: CASSLFPGTGYEQYF
CDR3nt: TGTGCCAGCAGCTTATTTCCCGGGACTGGGTACGAGCAGTACTTC

v_gene: TRBV7-8
j_gene: TRBJ1-5
d_gene: TRBD1
abundance: few
CDR3aa: CASSSRTGGYSNQPQHF
CDR3nt: TGTGCCAGCAGCAGCAGGACAGGCGGTTATAGCAATCAGCCCCAGCATTTT

v_gene: TRBV6-5
j_gene: TRBJ2-7
d_gene: .
abundance: few
CDR3aa: CATRRGGDEQYF
CDR3nt: TGTGCCACAAGGAGGGGGGGGGACGAGCAGTACTTC

v_gene: TRBV5-4
j_gene: TRBJ2-1
d_gene: TRBD2
abundance: few
CDR3aa: CASSGLAGGIYNEQFF
CDR3nt: TGTGCCAGCAGCGGCCTGGCGGGAGGTATCTACAATGAGCAGTTCTTC